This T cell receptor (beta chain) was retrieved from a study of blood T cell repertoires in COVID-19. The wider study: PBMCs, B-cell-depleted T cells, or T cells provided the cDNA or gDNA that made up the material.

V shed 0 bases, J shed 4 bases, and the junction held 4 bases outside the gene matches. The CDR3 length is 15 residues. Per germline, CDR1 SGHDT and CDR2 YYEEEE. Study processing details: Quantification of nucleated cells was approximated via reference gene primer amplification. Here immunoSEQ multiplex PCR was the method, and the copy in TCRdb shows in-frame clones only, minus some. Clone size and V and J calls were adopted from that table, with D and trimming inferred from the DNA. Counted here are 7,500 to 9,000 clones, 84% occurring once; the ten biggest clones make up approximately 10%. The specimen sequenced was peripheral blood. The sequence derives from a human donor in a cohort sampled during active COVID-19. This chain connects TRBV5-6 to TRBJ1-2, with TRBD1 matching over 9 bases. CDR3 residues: CASSLDPGQGYGYTF. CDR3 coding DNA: TGTGCCAGCAGCTTGGATCCGGGACAGGGCTATGGCTACACCTTC. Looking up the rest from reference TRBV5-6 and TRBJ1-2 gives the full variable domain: DAGVTQSPTHLIKTRGQQVTLRCSPKSGHDTVSWYQQALGQGPQFIFQYYEEEERQRGNFPDRFSGHQFPNYSSELNVNALLLGDSALYLCASSLDPGQGYGYTFGSGTRLTVV.